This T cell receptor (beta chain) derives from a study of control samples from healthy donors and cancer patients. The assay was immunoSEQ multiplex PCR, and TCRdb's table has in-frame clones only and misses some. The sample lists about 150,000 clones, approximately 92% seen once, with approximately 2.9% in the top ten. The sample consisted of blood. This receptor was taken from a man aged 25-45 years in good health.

CDR3 residues: CASSRDRITGELFF. The CDR3, as DNA: TGTGCCAGCAGCCGGGACAGGATAACCGGGGAGCTGTTTTTT. V gene TRBV6-5 combines with J gene TRBJ2-2; 8 bases line up with TRBD1. The CDR3 runs 14 residues. J was trimmed by 5 bases and V by 6 bases; bases with no gene match: 5. Per germline, CDR1 MNHEY and CDR2 SVGAGI.